A single sample is the source of the 10 T cell receptor beta chains below, sequenced in a study of cytomegalovirus exposure and HLA in healthy donors. Generated by immunoSEQ multiplex PCR, the TCRdb table keeps only in-frame clones and is missing some. Of about 70,000 clones detected, over 90% appear once; the ten largest clones hold about 5%. The sequencing input was PBMCs. These TCRs come from a young man in good health and CMV-seropositive.

The V gene is TRBV5-4, the J gene TRBJ1-3; unclear D gene. The germline V and J ends were trimmed by 0 bases and 0 bases, with 16 bases remaining between them. Germline assignment: CDR1 SGHNT and CDR2 YYREEE (reference sequence). The CDR3 sequence is 18 residues long. The CDR3 coding sequence is TGTGCCAGCAGCTTGGGGGTAGCAGCAGGACTCTCTGGAAACACCATATATTTT. Protein: CASSLGVAAGLSGNTIYF. The full variable domain, its missing parts supplied by reference TRBV5-4 and TRBJ1-3, is ETGVTQSPTHLIKTRGQQVTLRCSSQSGHNTVSWYQQALGQGPQFIFQYYREEENGRGNFPPRFSGLQFPNYSSELNVNALELDDSALYLCASSLGVAAGLSGNTIYFGEGSWLTVV.

The CDR3 reads CSARVSGNTIYF. The CDR3 coding sequence is TGCAGCGCGAGGGTATCCGGAAACACCATATATTTT. V gene TRBV29-1 combines with J gene TRBJ1-3; D gene unclear. This CDR3 region has 12 residues. Per germline, CDR1 SQVTM and CDR2 ANQGSEA. Deletions cut 7 bases from V and 4 bases from J, with 11 bases between.

Turning to this clone: Germline and junction disagree at one end, which may indicate a read error. This chain uses TRBV6-5 with TRBJ2-1, with D possibly matching TRBD2 (6 bases). The V gene's germline CDR1 is MNHEY and CDR2 SVGAGI. The CDR3 covers 16 residues. CDR3 amino acids: CASSHSYGQAGNEQFF. The CDR3 coding sequence is TGTGCCAGCAGTCACTCGTACGGGCAGGCGGGGAATGAGCAGTTCTTC.

This clone was seen once. CDR3 region: CASSPTASVEAFF. The CDR3 DNA follows: TGTGCCAGCAGTCCTACGGCAAGCGTCGAAGCTTTCTTT. The genes are TRBV7-9 and TRBJ1-1; D unclear. The CDR3 loop spans 13 amino acids. The ends were cut back, 6 bases at V and 8 bases at J, with 16 bases in the middle. Germline CDR1 and CDR2: SEHNR and FQNEAQ (reference sequence). Full variable domain (rest looked up from reference TRBV7-9 and TRBJ1-1): DTGVSQNPRHKITKRGQNVTFRCDPISEHNRLYWYRQTLGQGPEFLTYFQNEAQLEKSRLLSDRFSAERPKGSFSTLEIQRTEQGDSAMYLCASSPTASVEAFFGQGTRLTVV.

This chain connects TRBV4-1 to TRBJ1-1; D not resolved. Germline V gene lookup returns CDR1 MGHRA and CDR2 YSYEKL. The CDR3 has 15 residues. V was trimmed by 4 bases and J by 0 bases, leaving 12 bases between them. DNA for the CDR3: TGCGCCAGCAGCCCCCGAGGCCACTTGAACACTGAAGCTTTCTTT. It is translated as CASSPRGHLNTEAFF.

This clone was seen once. The chain joins TRBV9 to TRBJ1-1, with D possibly TRBD1 on 6 matching bases. Trimming took 0 bases from V and 0 from J, leaving 9 bases between them. The CDR3 totals 15 residues. The germline V gene has CDR1 SGDLS and CDR2 YYNGEE. CDR3 region: CASSVGGGLNTEAFF. In DNA form, the CDR3 reads TGTGCCAGCAGCGTAGGTGGGGGCTTGAACACTGAAGCTTTCTTT.

With respect to this clone: This specimen includes other DNA sequences encoding the same CDR3. The chain recombines TRBV19 with TRBJ2-7; TRBD1 agrees at 7 bases. CDR1 and CDR2 (germline): LNHDA, SQIVND (reference sequence). The CDR3 covers 14 residues. Trimming removed 0 bases from V and 3 bases from J; junction bases left unmatched: 2. The CDR3 sequence: CASSIEAGGYEQYF. Here the CDR3 DNA reads TGTGCCAGTAGTATAGAGGCAGGGGGCTACGAGCAGTACTTC.

This chain links TRBV29-1 with TRBJ2-3, with 8 bases that match TRBD2. The germline V gene encodes CDR1 SQVTM and CDR2 ANQGSEA. J gave up 2 bases and V 4 bases, and 8 bases lay outside the gene matches. The CDR3 sequence is 15 residues long. CDR3 region: CSVALREGITDTQYF. CDR3 sequence (DNA): TGCAGCGTTGCTTTACGGGAGGGGATCACAGATACGCAGTATTTT.

The chain couples TRBV7-6 to TRBJ1-1; weak D call: TRBD1 (6 bases). Between the trimmed V and J ends, which lost 4 bases and 2 bases, there was a span of 8 bases. The CDR3 has 13 residues. Germline V gene sequence: CDR1 SGHVS, CDR2 FNYEAQ. DNA of the CDR3: TGTGCCAGCAGCTCACAGGGAAACACTGAAGCTTTCTTT. It specifies CASSSQGNTEAFF.

This clone showed up just once. V is TRBV5-4 and J is TRBJ2-5, with 13 bases fitting TRBD2. In germline, CDR1 is SGHNT, CDR2 YYREEE (reference sequence). The CDR3 contains 15 residues. After removal of 6 bases from V and 3 bases from J, the junction contained 5 bases not matched to a gene. CDR3 in amino acids: CASMLGTSGKETQYF. In DNA, the CDR3 is TGTGCCAGCATGCTTGGGACTAGCGGGAAAGAGACCCAGTACTTC.